This TCR beta chain emerged from a study of cytomegalovirus exposure and HLA in healthy donors. About the research overall: There were some 410 genotyped donors. Of these, 81% fell in the genetic ancestry cluster associated with self-reported Caucasian donors.

Whole-study results and caveats: Common viral pathogens (according to a later analysis) appeared linked to several of the most significant clusters. For TCR beta chains, V- and J-gene trimming was later linked to a missense DCLRE1C variant.

The PCR employed 60 Vbeta primers together with 13 Jbeta primers. Profiled with immunoSEQ multiplex PCR; TCRdb holds only in-frame clones, not every one. The table has about 250,000 clones, 72% seen once. To note about this clone: Its specificity is not known.

Sequenced input: PBMCs. The receptor comes from a female donor in good health and CMV-seronegative.

The CDR3 DNA is TGTGCCAGCAGAAGGACTTTAGCTAACTATGGCTACACCTTC. Its protein product is CASRRTLANYGYTF. The J gene is TRBJ1-2, the V gene TRBV27; no clear D. Trimming removed 6 bases from V and 0 bases from J, with 11 bases in between. CDR1 is MNHEY, CDR2 SMNVEV, per germline (reference sequence). The CDR3 has 14 residues.